This TCR beta chain originates from a study of blood T cell repertoires in COVID-19. The length of the CDR3 is 14 residues. Germline CDR1 is SGDLS and CDR2 is YYNGEE. V was shortened by 0 bases and J by 6 bases, with 7 bases between the two germline ends. Generated by immunoSEQ multiplex PCR, the TCRdb table keeps only in-frame clones and is missing some. Among around 160,000 clones listed, about 87% were seen once. This chain joins TRBV9 and TRBJ1-6, with no clear D. This sequence was found in an elderly man with acute or convalescent COVID-19. What was sequenced was peripheral blood. The CDR3 here is CASSVDQINSPLHF. The CDR3, as DNA: TGTGCCAGCAGCGTAGATCAGATTAATTCACCCCTCCACTTT.